Shown below are 15 T cell receptor beta chains from a single sample sequenced in a study of blood T cell repertoires in COVID-19. Data came from immunoSEQ multiplex PCR; TCRdb stores just in-frame clones and leaves some out. The sample holds about 220,000 clones, approximately 86% seen once. Material: PBMCs or T cells enriched from blood (not recorded which). These receptor sequences come from a woman in her 30s with acute COVID-19.

The chain links TRBV5-1 to TRBJ2-3; D gene unclear. Germline CDR1 SGHRS, CDR2 YFSETQ. The length of the CDR3 is 13 residues. Trimming cost V 4 bases and J 0 bases, with 6 bases left between them. This CDR3 is CASSPTSTDTQYF. The CDR3 region has the DNA TGCGCCAGCAGCCCTACCAGCACAGATACGCAGTATTTT. Together with reference TRBV5-1 and TRBJ2-3, the CDR3 gives the full variable domain: KAGVTQTPRYLIKTRGQQVTLSCSPISGHRSVSWYQQTPGQGLQFLFEYFSETQRNKGNFPGRFSGRQFSNSRSEMNVSTLELGDSALYLCASSPTSTDTQYFGPGTRLTVL.

The CDR3 spells CASSLAASGDNEELFF. CDR3 bases: TGTGCCAGCAGCTTAGCGGCTAGCGGGGACAATGAGGAGCTGTTTTTT. The chain employs TRBV7-2 and TRBJ2-2, with 9 nucleotides matching TRBD2. Germline values: CDR1 SGHTA, CDR2 FQGNSA. The ends lost 0 bases at V and 10 bases at J; junction bases unmatched: 9. CDR3 length: 16 residues.

CDR3 region: CATSRPTTNEKLFF. The CDR3 DNA reads as TGTGCCACCAGCAGACCTACAACTAATGAAAAACTGTTTTTT. The gene calls are TRBV15 and TRBJ1-4; D is undetermined. V gave up 2 bases and J gave up 0 bases, with 4 bases separating them. The length of the CDR3 is 14 residues. CDR1 is LNHNV and CDR2 is YYDKDF in the germline V gene (reference sequence).

This clone was picked up one time. This chain connects TRBV19 to TRBJ1-2; 11 bases are shared with TRBD1. Trimming removed 4 bases from V and 8 bases from J; junction bases left unmatched: 9. CDR3 length equals 15 residues. CDR1 is LNHDA and CDR2 is SQIVND in the germline V gene (reference sequence). CDR3 in amino acids: CASSSWDRGIQGYTF. CDR3 DNA: TGTGCCAGTAGTAGCTGGGACAGGGGGATCCAGGGCTACACCTTC.

The chain recombines TRBV6-2 or TRBV6-3 with TRBJ2-5; D possibly corresponds to TRBD2 (6 bases). Per the germline V gene, CDR1 is MNHEY and CDR2 is SVGEGT. The CDR3 is 14 amino acids. The V end lost 4 bases, the J end lost 4 bases, and 13 bases lay between the germline ends. The CDR3 DNA follows: TGTGCCAGCAGTTTTGGGACTCTAACAGAGACCCAGTACTTC. Its translation: CASSFGTLTETQYF.

The chain combines TRBV5-1 with TRBJ2-3, with 7 bases identical to TRBD2. Losses at the gene ends were 4 bases for V and 2 bases for J; bases not matched to a gene: 13. Germline-derived CDR1 and CDR2 are SGHRS and YFSETQ. This CDR3 has 17 amino acids. The CDR3 region is CASSTNPAGSATDTQYF. CDR3 DNA sequence: TGCGCCAGCAGCACGAACCCAGCGGGGTCTGCCACAGATACGCAGTATTTT.

The V gene is TRBV27, the J gene TRBJ2-2; 8 bases fit TRBD1. In germline, CDR1 is MNHEY, CDR2 SMNVEV (reference sequence). This CDR3 contains 14 residues. V dropped 6 bases and J dropped 4; count of bases not matched to a gene: 4. CDR3 sequence reads: CASRPRGRTGELFF. The CDR3 nucleotides are TGTGCCAGCAGGCCCAGGGGGCGCACCGGGGAGCTGTTTTTT.

The rearrangement uses TRBV7-2 and TRBJ1-1, with D perhaps TRBD1 (6 bases). Germline V gene data show CDR1 as SGHTA and CDR2 as FQGNSA. Trimming pared 3 bases from V and 2 bases from J, leaving 13 bases between. The CDR3 spans 15 residues. CDR3 protein: CASSLRSDRNTEAFF. CDR3 DNA sequence: TGTGCCAGCAGCTTGCGATCGGACAGAAACACTGAAGCTTTCTTT. Together with reference TRBV7-2 and TRBJ1-1, the CDR3 gives the full variable domain: GAGVSQSPSNKVTEKGKDVELRCDPISGHTALYWYRQSLGQGLEFLIYFQGNSAPDKSGLPSDRFSAERTGGSVSTLTIQRTQQEDSAVYLCASSLRSDRNTEAFFGQGTRLTVV.

This clone occurred once. The chain carries TRBV5-8 and TRBJ1-1, with no clear D. The V gene lost 2 bases and the J gene lost 4 bases, with 15 bases spanning the gap. Germline V lookup: CDR1 SGHTS, CDR2 YDEGEE. The CDR3 has 15 residues. As DNA, the CDR3 is TGTGCCAGCAGCTTACCGCAGCTTGGGAGCACTGAAGCTTTCTTT. It specifies CASSLPQLGSTEAFF.

This chain joins TRBV2 and TRBJ1-1; maybe TRBD1 (5 bases). V lost 4 bases and J lost 7, with 10 bases in between. There are 12 residues in the CDR3. CDR1 SNHLY and CDR2 FYNNEI come from the germline V gene. The CDR3, as DNA: TGTGCCAGCAGTGGAACAGGTCATGAAGCTTTCTTT. This encodes CASSGTGHEAFF.

Regarding this clone: Different DNA sequences within this sample yield the same CDR3. J is TRBJ2-7 and V is TRBV7-2, with D perhaps matching TRBD2 (5 bases). Deletions cut 2 bases from V and 0 bases from J, with 8 bases between. Germline CDR1 and CDR2: SGHTA and FQGNSA. The CDR3 extends over 14 amino acids. CDR3 sequence reads: CASSLQEDSYEQYF. CDR3 nucleotides: TGTGCCAGCAGCTTACAGGAGGACTCCTACGAGCAGTACTTC.

The gene calls are TRBV6-1 and TRBJ1-6, with 7 positions matching TRBD1. This CDR3 spans 14 amino acids. After removal of 5 bases from V and 9 bases from J, the junction contained 7 bases not matched to a gene. CDR1 is MNHNS, CDR2 SASEGT, per germline. Written as DNA, the CDR3 is TGTGCCAGCAGTCAACAGGGGCTCGCTTCACCCCTCCACTTT. Its protein product is CASSQQGLASPLHF.

This clone was detected once. The V and J genes are TRBV2 and TRBJ1-2; possibly TRBD1 for D (6 bases). Germline V gene lookup returns CDR1 SNHLY and CDR2 FYNNEI. The CDR3 is 13 amino acids. V dropped 4 bases and J dropped 5 bases, with 11 bases sitting between them. The CDR3 protein is CASSAETGYGYTF. CDR3 DNA sequence: TGTGCCAGCAGTGCTGAGACAGGTTATGGCTACACCTTC.

This clone was seen more than once but under ten times. The CDR3 region is CASSLVASGNTIYF. The CDR3, as DNA: TGTGCCAGCAGCTTAGTGGCCTCTGGAAACACCATATATTTT. J is TRBJ1-3 and V is TRBV7-6; D remains unclear. Looked up from germline, CDR1 is SGHVS and CDR2 is FNYEAQ. V lost 1 base and J lost 0, with 4 bases in between. The CDR3 totals 14 residues.

V is TRBV12-5 and J is TRBJ1-5, with D perhaps TRBD1 (6 bases). V gave up 0 bases and J gave up 5 bases, with 17 bases separating them. CDR3 length: 17 amino acids. Germline assignment: CDR1 LGHNT and CDR2 FRNRAP. The CDR3, as DNA: TGTGCTAGTGGTTTGGTGACAGGAGGCAACCTGCATCAGCCCCAGCATTTT. Its translation: CASGLVTGGNLHQPQHF.